A selection of T cell receptor beta chains follows, all from one sample in a study of T cell responses to AZD1222 COVID-19 vaccine. Assay: immunoSEQ multiplex PCR; the TCRdb copy retains only in-frame clones and omits some. The table includes about 160,000 clones, 92% detected once. The sequencing used peripheral blood, collected on day 0 of MenACWY control vaccination. These receptor sequences come from an adult in good health. The CDR3 runs from the conserved cysteine through the conserved F or W. A D gene is named only where the DNA matches it firmly. Not all rows give a size; the values are once, few, many and, for expanded clones, a class.

size: NA; J: TRBJ1-1; D: TRBD1; V: TRBV29-1; CDR3: CSGGQGDTEAFF; DNA: TGCAGCGGTGGACAGGGGGACACTGAAGCTTTCTTT
size: once; J: TRBJ2-1; D: NA; V: TRBV7-3; CDR3: CASSLRVGFNNEQFF; DNA: TGTGCCAGCAGCTTAAGGGTCGGCTTTAACAATGAGCAGTTCTTC
size: NA; J: TRBJ2-3; D: TRBD1; V: TRBV24-1; CDR3: CATSDRDSGTDTQYF; DNA: TGTGCCACCAGTGATCGGGACAGTGGAACAGATACGCAGTATTTT
size: NA; J: TRBJ1-2; D: TRBD1; V: TRBV6-6; CDR3: CASSYDRAGYTF; DNA: TGTGCCAGCAGTTACGACAGGGCTGGCTACACCTTC
size: NA; J: TRBJ1-1; D: NA; V: TRBV4-1; CDR3: CASSQGTLEIPEAFF; DNA: TGCGCCAGCAGCCAAGGAACCCTTGAAATCCCTGAAGCTTTCTTT
size: NA; J: TRBJ1-2; D: NA; V: TRBV5-5; CDR3: CASSSSASGSDGYTF; DNA: TGTGCCAGCAGTAGCAGCGCGTCAGGGAGCGATGGCTACACCTTC
size: NA; J: TRBJ1-2; D: NA; V: TRBV6-5; CDR3: CASSRENERHGYTF; DNA: TGTGCCAGCAGTCGGGAAAACGAACGTCATGGCTACACCTTC
size: NA; J: TRBJ2-7; D: NA; V: TRBV7-8; CDR3: CASSLVKEHEQYF; DNA: TGTGCCAGCAGCTTAGTAAAGGAGCACGAGCAGTACTTC
size: once; J: TRBJ1-2; D: NA; V: TRBV7-9; CDR3: CASSLLRPLSSEYTF; DNA: TGTGCCAGCAGCCTCCTACGTCCCCTGTCAAGCGAGTACACCTTC
size: NA; J: TRBJ1-5; D: TRBD1; V: TRBV19; CDR3: CASSITPADRLSNQPQHF; DNA: TGTGCCAGTAGTATCACCCCGGCGGACAGGTTAAGCAATCAGCCCCAGCATTTT
size: NA; J: TRBJ1-5; D: NA; V: TRBV6-5; CDR3: CASSWDTHQPQHF; DNA: TGTGCCAGCAGTTGGGACACCCATCAGCCCCAGCATTTT
size: NA; J: TRBJ1-5; D: NA; V: TRBV29-1; CDR3: CSVEKAGSLTF; DNA: TGCAGCGTTGAAAAGGCAGGATCGCTAACGTTT
size: NA; J: TRBJ1-2; D: NA; V: TRBV27; CDR3: CASSYRRQSNYGYTF; DNA: TGTGCCAGCAGTTACCGCCGACAGTCTAACTATGGCTACACCTTC
size: NA; J: TRBJ2-7; D: NA; V: TRBV7-9; CDR3: CASSFSWDWAYEQYF; DNA: TGTGCCAGCAGCTTTTCATGGGATTGGGCCTACGAGCAGTACTTC
size: NA; J: TRBJ2-5; D: NA; V: TRBV5-8; CDR3: CASSDYGWDQETQYF; DNA: TGTGCCAGCAGCGATTACGGGTGGGACCAAGAGACCCAGTACTTC
size: NA; J: TRBJ2-3; D: NA; V: TRBV10-1; CDR3: CASSDGAGGDTQYF; DNA: TGCGCCAGCAGTGATGGGGCCGGGGGAGATACGCAGTATTTT
size: once; J: TRBJ1-5; D: NA; V: TRBV4-1; CDR3: CASSQDGLGVNQPQHF; DNA: TGCGCCAGCAGCCAAGATGGGTTGGGGGTTAATCAGCCCCAGCATTTT
size: once; J: TRBJ2-1; D: TRBD2; V: TRBV9; CDR3: CASSVVPSGRAWNEQFF; DNA: TGTGCCAGCAGCGTAGTCCCTAGCGGGAGGGCCTGGAATGAGCAGTTCTTC
size: once; J: TRBJ1-1; D: NA; V: TRBV29-1; CDR3: CSGQEGSMNTEAFF; DNA: TGCAGCGGACAGGAGGGATCGATGAACACTGAAGCTTTCTTT
size: once; J: TRBJ2-7; D: NA; V: TRBV11-2; CDR3: CASSLRGSSRSSYEQYF; DNA: TGTGCCAGCAGCTTAAGGGGGAGTAGCAGGAGCTCCTACGAGCAGTACTTC
size: NA; J: TRBJ2-7; D: TRBD1; V: TRBV6-2/TRBV6-3; CDR3: CASSYPDRRITYEQYF; DNA: TGTGCCAGCAGTTACCCGGACAGGAGGATTACCTACGAGCAGTACTTC
size: NA; J: TRBJ1-2; D: NA; V: TRBV27; CDR3: CASSLSRTLEGYGYTF; DNA: TGTGCCAGCAGTTTATCTCGGACATTAGAGGGGTATGGCTACACCTTC
size: NA; J: TRBJ1-2; D: NA; V: TRBV3-1/TRBV3-2; CDR3: CASSQRRQPYYGYTF; DNA: TGTGCCAGCAGCCAGAGGCGACAGCCCTACTATGGCTACACCTTC
size: NA; J: TRBJ2-7; D: TRBD2; V: TRBV13; CDR3: CASSLKGGRALEQYF; DNA: TGTGCCAGCAGCTTAAAGGGCGGGAGGGCCCTCGAGCAGTACTTC
size: NA; J: TRBJ1-2; D: NA; V: TRBV6-2/TRBV6-3; CDR3: CASSSRGANYGYTF; DNA: TGTGCCAGCAGTTCCCGGGGAGCTAACTATGGCTACACCTTC
size: NA; J: TRBJ2-7; D: NA; V: TRBV13; CDR3: CASRPLGGGEQYF; DNA: TGTGCCAGCAGACCACTAGGAGGCGGCGAGCAGTACTTC
size: NA; J: TRBJ1-4; D: TRBD1; V: TRBV5-8; CDR3: CASSFGQGIREKLFF; DNA: TGTGCCAGCAGCTTCGGACAGGGGATAAGGGAAAAACTGTTTTTT
size: NA; J: TRBJ2-7; D: TRBD2; V: TRBV10-3; CDR3: CAIRRTSGSYEQYF; DNA: TGTGCCATCAGGAGGACTAGCGGGTCCTACGAGCAGTACTTC
size: NA; J: TRBJ1-1; D: TRBD1; V: TRBV5-1; CDR3: CASSLGPGQGLNTEAFF; DNA: TGCGCCAGCAGCTTGGGGCCCGGACAGGGGCTGAACACTGAAGCTTTCTTT
size: NA; J: TRBJ2-3; D: NA; V: TRBV7-9; CDR3: CASSLGPREADTQYF; DNA: TGTGCCAGCAGCCTCGGCCCGAGGGAGGCAGATACGCAGTATTTT
size: NA; J: TRBJ2-5; D: TRBD2; V: TRBV7-9; CDR3: CASGRAGETQYF; DNA: TGTGCCAGCGGGAGGGCCGGCGAGACCCAGTACTTC
size: NA; J: TRBJ2-6; D: NA; V: TRBV6-5; CDR3: CAASHGSGANVLTF; DNA: TGTGCCGCAAGTCACGGCTCTGGGGCCAACGTCCTGACTTTC
size: once; J: TRBJ2-5; D: TRBD2; V: TRBV27; CDR3: CASSYQRELGTQYF; DNA: TGTGCCAGCAGTTACCAGCGGGAGCTCGGGACCCAGTACTTC
size: NA; J: TRBJ1-2; D: TRBD1; V: TRBV7-2; CDR3: CASSSRDRGRWGYTF; DNA: TGTGCCAGCAGCTCCCGGGACAGGGGGCGCTGGGGCTACACCTTC
size: NA; J: TRBJ1-5; D: NA; V: TRBV30; CDR3: CAWNRDLSQPQHF; DNA: TGTGCCTGGAACCGGGACTTAAGTCAGCCCCAGCATTTT
size: NA; J: TRBJ1-2; D: NA; V: TRBV3-1/TRBV3-2; CDR3: CASSQVRGGYTF; DNA: TGTGCCAGCAGCCAAGTCAGGGGCGGCTACACCTTC
size: NA; J: TRBJ2-3; D: TRBD2; V: TRBV5-5; CDR3: CASSFRASGSLTDTQYF; DNA: TGTGCCAGCAGCTTTAGGGCTAGCGGGAGTTTAACAGATACGCAGTATTTT